One sample yielded the 22 T cell receptor beta chains listed below, sequenced in a study of T cell responses to AZD1222 COVID-19 vaccine. The table came from immunoSEQ multiplex PCR; TCRdb's copy has only in-frame clones and leaves some out. The table has around 110,000 clones, nearly 90% seen once. Sequences were derived from peripheral blood, sampled 28 days after the second AZD1222 dose. These TCRs come from an adult who received the AZD1222 COVID-19 vaccine.

The chain has TRBV6-2 or TRBV6-3 and TRBJ1-2; D is unresolved. Per the germline V gene, CDR1 is MNHEY and CDR2 is SVGEGT. Trimming cost V 0 bases and J 2 bases, with 10 bases left between them. CDR3 length equals 15 residues. CDR3 in amino acids: CASSYSTLRNYGYTF. DNA for the CDR3: TGTGCCAGCAGTTACTCGACGCTAAGGAACTATGGCTACACCTTC.

This clone has a handful of counts. The chain is built from TRBV3-1 (or the pseudogene TRBV3-2) and TRBJ1-2; TRBD1 matches 7 bases. Germline V gives CDR1 LGHDT, CDR2 YNNKEL (reference sequence). The V and J ends lost 1 base and 5 bases, in that order; junction bases with no gene match: 4. The CDR3 has 14 amino acids. The CDR3 here is CASSQVRGPYGYTF. The CDR3 DNA sequence: TGTGCCAGCAGCCAAGTGAGGGGGCCATATGGCTACACCTTC.

This chain joins TRBV19 and TRBJ2-3; D tentatively fits TRBD1 or TRBD2 (6 bases each). Germline V gene sequence: CDR1 LNHDA, CDR2 SQIVND (reference sequence). V was clipped by 4 bases and J by 6 bases, with 17 bases between them. The CDR3 totals 15 residues. The CDR3 region has the DNA TGTGCCAGTAGTACGGACGGGGGCAGTCGGGATACGCAGTATTTT. Translation: CASSTDGGSRDTQYF.

The chain is built from TRBV5-5 and TRBJ2-1; D is possibly TRBD1 (6 bases). Trimming pared 2 bases from V and 2 bases from J, leaving 20 bases between. The CDR3 is 18 residues long. In germline, CDR1 is SGHKS, CDR2 YYEKEE (reference sequence). The CDR3 here is CASSFFQDTGFPYNEQFF. Here the CDR3 DNA reads TGTGCCAGCAGCTTCTTCCAGGACACAGGGTTCCCCTACAATGAGCAGTTCTTC.

The chain joins TRBV19 to TRBJ1-1; D unresolved. Germline V lookup: CDR1 LNHDA, CDR2 SQIVND (reference sequence). V lost 10 bases and J 1 base, leaving 13 bases between the germline ends. CDR3 size: 13 residues. This CDR3 reads CATQRQPNTEAFF. In DNA, the CDR3 is TGTGCCACCCAGAGGCAGCCGAACACTGAAGCTTTCTTT.

This clone was observed a handful of times. V usage is TRBV6-5 and J usage is TRBJ2-7, with no clear D. The germline V gene has CDR1 MNHEY and CDR2 SVGAGI. V dropped 5 bases and J dropped 4 bases, with 9 bases sitting between them. The length of the CDR3 is 12 residues. CDR3 sequence reads: CASSPGEYEQYF. The DNA for the CDR3 is TGTGCCAGCAGTCCCGGCGAGTACGAGCAGTACTTC.

The rearrangement uses TRBV4-2 and TRBJ1-2; no reliable D call. CDR3 length: 13 residues. With 0 bases removed from V and 6 bases from J, the gap between germline ends came to 8 bases. Germline CDR1 LGHNA, CDR2 YNFKEQ. The CDR3: CASSQESDNGYTF. In DNA form, the CDR3 reads TGTGCCAGCAGCCAAGAGAGCGATAATGGCTACACCTTC.

The V call is TRBV5-4, the J call TRBJ2-3; 10 bases line up with TRBD2. CDR3 length: 17 amino acids. V gave up 3 bases and J gave up 0 bases; unmatched junction bases: 7. Germline V gene sequence: CDR1 SGHNT, CDR2 YYREEE (reference sequence). In nucleotides, the CDR3 is TGTGCCAGCAGCTCGGCTCGGACTAGCGGAAGCACAGATACGCAGTATTTT. Translation: CASSSARTSGSTDTQYF.

The V call is TRBV28, the J call TRBJ1-6, with unresolved D. Germline CDR1 reads MDHEN; CDR2 reads SYDVKM. CDR3 length: 11 residues. V lost 6 bases and J lost 6, with 3 bases in between. CDR3 coding DNA: TGTGCCAGCAGCCTTAATTCACCCCTCCACTTT. It is translated as CASSLNSPLHF. Complete variable domain (other parts from reference TRBV28 and TRBJ1-6): DVKVTQSSRYLVKRTGEKVFLECVQDMDHENMFWYRQDPGLGLRLIYFSYDVKMKEKGDIPEGYSVSREKKERFSLILESASTNQTSMYLCASSLNSPLHFGNGTRLTVT.

The chain carries TRBV30 and TRBJ1-2; possibly TRBD1 for D (5 bases). Trimming took off 5 bases at V and 4 bases at J, with 20 bases between the two ends. The CDR3 has 15 amino acids. CDR1 is GTSNPN, CDR2 SVGIG, per germline (reference sequence). The CDR3 loop reads CAWATGRVGTYGYTF. CDR3 DNA: TGTGCCTGGGCTACAGGAAGGGTGGGGACCTATGGCTACACCTTC. Drawing the rest from reference TRBV30 and TRBJ1-2, the complete variable domain is SQTIHQWPATLVQPVGSPLSLECTVEGTSNPNLYWYRQAAGRGLQLLFYSVGIGQISSEVPQNLSASRPQDRQFILSSKKLLLSDSGFYLCAWATGRVGTYGYTFGSGTRLTVV.

The chain is built from TRBV7-3 and TRBJ2-2; D is unclear. Germline V gene lookup returns CDR1 SGHTA and CDR2 FQGTGA. This CDR3 comprises 14 residues. Deletions cut 5 bases from V and 0 bases from J, with 7 bases between. Here the CDR3 DNA reads TGTGCCAGCAGCCCGACCTCGAACACCGGGGAGCTGTTTTTT. Protein: CASSPTSNTGELFF. Full variable domain (remainder filled in from reference TRBV7-3 and TRBJ2-2): GAGVSQTPSNKVTEKGKYVELRCDPISGHTALYWYRQSLGQGPEFLIYFQGTGAADDSGLPNDRFFAVRPEGSVSTLKIQRTERGDSAVYLCASSPTSNTGELFFGEGSRLTVL.

J is TRBJ2-5 and V is TRBV5-4; possibly TRBD2 for D (6 bases). Trimming pared 4 bases from V and 5 bases from J, leaving 15 bases between. CDR1 and CDR2 (germline): SGHNT, YYREEE (reference sequence). The CDR3 covers 14 residues. The CDR3, as DNA: TGTGCCAGCAGCCTCGACCAGGAGGGGGAGACCCAGTACTTC. Its protein is CASSLDQEGETQYF.

This chain uses TRBV28 with TRBJ2-7; TRBD1 aligns across 9 bases. Germline CDR1 MDHEN, CDR2 SYDVKM. Trimming at V came to 6 bases and at J to 1 base, leaving 7 bases not matched to a gene. The CDR3 runs to 15 residues. The CDR3, as DNA: TGTGCCAGCAGGGTGGACAGGGGCCTTTCCTACGAGCAGTACTTC. Residues: CASRVDRGLSYEQYF.

The chain is built from TRBV7-9 and TRBJ1-5; 7 bases line up with TRBD1. Trimming at V came to 5 bases and at J to 0 bases, leaving 4 bases not matched to a gene. Germline-derived CDR1 and CDR2 are SEHNR and FQNEAQ (reference sequence). CDR3 size: 15 residues. The CDR3 reads CASSKGTASNQPQHF. The DNA of the CDR3 is TGTGCCAGCAGCAAAGGGACAGCTAGCAATCAGCCCCAGCATTTT.

This sequence joins TRBV6-5 and TRBJ2-5; tentatively, D is TRBD1 or TRBD2 (7 bases each). The germline V gene encodes CDR1 MNHEY and CDR2 SVGAGI. The CDR3 is made up of 14 amino acids. The V and J ends lost 6 bases and 8 bases respectively, with 19 bases between them. This CDR3 reads CASRGGARGRTQYF. For the CDR3, the DNA is TGTGCCAGCAGGGGAGGGGCGAGGGGGCGAACCCAGTACTTC.

V usage is TRBV5-1 and J usage is TRBJ1-5; 9 bases agree with TRBD1. This CDR3 spans 18 amino acids. After removal of 4 bases from V and 1 base from J, the junction contained 12 bases not matched to a gene. The germline V gene encodes CDR1 SGHRS and CDR2 YFSETQ. CDR3 sequence reads: CASSTGTGSIVSNQPQHF. CDR3 in DNA: TGCGCCAGCAGCACCGGGACAGGGTCGATAGTAAGCAATCAGCCCCAGCATTTT.

The chain is built from TRBV7-6 and TRBJ2-2; TRBD1 aligns across 7 bases. V dropped 4 bases and J dropped 3; count of bases not matched to a gene: 17. The CDR3 length is 19 residues. Germline V gene data show CDR1 as SGHVS and CDR2 as FNYEAQ. CDR3 nucleotides: TGTGCCAGCAGCTCTACTTTAGGTTCAGGGGGTTTGGACACCGGGGAGCTGTTTTTT. Its protein is CASSSTLGSGGLDTGELFF.

This clone has only one observation. V is TRBV9 and J is TRBJ2-1; 9 nucleotides align to TRBD2. The CDR3 is 16 residues long. Germline trimming cut 0 bases from V and 10 bases from J; bases unmatched to any gene: 11. Germline lookup yields CDR1 SGDLS and CDR2 YYNGEE. Here the CDR3 DNA reads TGTGCCAGCAGCGTAGCTCCGGGACTAGCCACGGGGGAGCAGTTCTTC. Translated, it gives CASSVAPGLATGEQFF.

CDR3 nucleotide sequence: TGCGCCAGGGACAGGCGCTCCTATAATTCACCCCTCCACTTT. Its translation: CARDRRSYNSPLHF. The chain uses TRBV23-1 and TRBJ1-6; TRBD1 matches at 7 bases. TRBV23-1 is marked as an open reading frame, function uncertain. The V and J ends lost 9 bases and 0 bases, in that order; junction bases with no gene match: 2. The CDR3 sequence is 14 residues long.

The V call is TRBV4-1, the J call TRBJ2-7; 7 bases are shared with TRBD1. The CDR3 spans 15 residues. Germline CDR1 MGHRA, CDR2 YSYEKL. The V segment lost 3 bases and the J segment 0 bases; nucleotides outside the gene matches: 5. The CDR3 coding sequence is TGCGCCAGCAGCCAGCTACAGGGGAGCTCCTACGAGCAGTACTTC. This gives the protein CASSQLQGSSYEQYF.

The gene calls are TRBV28 and TRBJ1-2, with 7 nucleotides matching TRBD1. The CDR3 length is 14 residues. From germline, CDR1 is MDHEN and CDR2 SYDVKM. Trimming took 5 bases from V and 4 from J; bases not matched to a gene: 7. The CDR3, as DNA: TGTGCCAGCAGTCCCACCAGGGGGGCCTATGGCTACACCTTC. It is translated as CASSPTRGAYGYTF.

This rearrangement joins TRBV6-2 or TRBV6-3 to TRBJ1-2; D is ambiguous. Trimming left V 5 bases short and J 0 bases short, with 10 bases between. This CDR3 is built from 14 residues. Germline assignment: CDR1 MNHEY and CDR2 SVGEGT. CDR3: CASSDWTSNYGYTF. The CDR3 nucleotides are TGTGCCAGCAGTGACTGGACTTCTAACTATGGCTACACCTTC.